Below are 22 T cell receptor beta chains sequenced from a single sample in a study of shared clonotypes between healthy human individuals. Generated by immunoSEQ multiplex PCR, the TCRdb table keeps only in-frame clones and is missing some. The repertoire includes 2 million to 2.5 million clones, 85% to 95% of them detected once, and about 0.41% sits in the top ten. The sequencing input was naive CD4+ T cells from PBMCs. As for subset: CD45RA+ positively selected. The receptor set was obtained from a man aged 18 to 29 in good health. Some clones in this sample may be carry-over from other donors' samples.

The chain links TRBV19 to TRBJ1-5, with 10 positions matching TRBD1. The V segment lost 6 bases and the J segment 7 bases; nucleotides outside the gene matches: 3. Germline loops: CDR1 LNHDA, CDR2 SQIVND (reference sequence). This CDR3 region has 13 residues. CDR3 nucleotide sequence: TGTGCCAGTAGAAGGACAGGGGGGCAGCCCCAGCATTTT. This sequence encodes CASRRTGGQPQHF. The full variable domain, with the rest looked up from reference TRBV19 and TRBJ1-5, is DGGITQSPKYLFRKEGQNVTLSCEQNLNHDAMYWYRQDPGQGLRLIYYSQIVNDFQKGDIAEGYSVSREKKESFPLTVTSAQKNPTAFYLCASRRTGGQPQHFGDGTRLSIL.

The chain uses TRBV7-2 and TRBJ1-4; D is uncertain. Per germline, CDR1 SGHTA and CDR2 FQGNSA. V lost 2 bases and J 5 bases, leaving 6 bases between the germline ends. The CDR3 extends over 13 amino acids. CDR3 nucleotides: TGTGCCAGCAGCTTATACACGAATGAAAAACTGTTTTTT. Translated, it gives CASSLYTNEKLFF.

This sequence joins TRBV28 and TRBJ1-1; D unclear. Trimming removed 5 bases from V and 0 bases from J, with 13 bases in between. CDR1 is MDHEN, CDR2 SYDVKM, per germline. There are 15 residues in the CDR3. CDR3 sequence reads: CASSETDRMNTEAFF. The DNA for the CDR3 is TGTGCCAGCAGTGAAACGGATCGAATGAACACTGAAGCTTTCTTT.

This sequence joins TRBV7-2 and TRBJ2-7, with TRBD2 identical over 10 bases. Per the germline V gene, CDR1 is SGHTA and CDR2 is FQGNSA. This CDR3 comprises 14 residues. V lost 3 bases, J lost 4 bases, and 3 bases stayed unmatched. CDR3 loop: CASSFSGRMYEQYF. CDR3 DNA sequence: TGTGCCAGCAGCTTTAGCGGGAGGATGTACGAGCAGTACTTC.

The V gene is TRBV28, the J gene TRBJ1-5, with a weak D call TRBD1 (5 bases). The CDR3 loop spans 18 amino acids. The V gene lost 5 bases and the J gene lost 0 bases, with 20 bases spanning the gap. Germline V gene lookup returns CDR1 MDHEN and CDR2 SYDVKM. CDR3 protein: CASSTLGGDRNSNQPQHF. DNA of the CDR3: TGTGCCAGCAGTACCCTTGGGGGGGACCGTAATAGCAATCAGCCCCAGCATTTT.

Here the CDR3 DNA reads TGTGCCAGCAGTGAAGGCGGGGTGAACACTGAAGCTTTCTTT. As protein: CASSEGGVNTEAFF. This chain uses TRBV6-1 with TRBJ1-1; D unresolved. This CDR3 region has 14 residues. Germline lookup yields CDR1 MNHNS and CDR2 SASEGT. Trimming removed 1 base from V and 0 bases from J, with 6 bases in between.

This chain links TRBV2 with TRBJ1-1; D call uncertain. CDR3 length: 13 amino acids. Looked up from germline, CDR1 is SNHLY and CDR2 is FYNNEI. V was clipped by 11 bases and J by 1 base, with 14 bases between them. CDR3 sequence (DNA): TGTGCCGGCCGAGCAGTTGGGAACACTGAAGCTTTCTTT. Protein product: CAGRAVGNTEAFF.

V usage is TRBV5-1 and J usage is TRBJ2-3; D not certain. The CDR3 runs to 14 residues. Trimming left V 7 bases short and J 2 bases short, with 14 bases between. Germline V CDR1 and CDR2: SGHRS, YFSETQ. CDR3 sequence: CASGVLTFTDTQYF. The CDR3 coding sequence is TGCGCCAGCGGGGTTCTGACCTTCACAGATACGCAGTATTTT.

The rearrangement uses TRBV6-1 and TRBJ2-7, with 9 bases matching TRBD2. The CDR3 is made up of 14 amino acids. The germline CDR1 and CDR2 sequences are MNHNS and SASEGT. Trimming removed 8 bases from V and 0 bases from J; junction bases left unmatched: 5. CDR3 DNA sequence: TGTGCCAGCGCGAGACTAGCGGCCTCCTACGAGCAGTACTTC. Its translation: CASARLAASYEQYF.

The gene calls are TRBV4-1 and TRBJ1-3, with unresolved D. Germline assignment: CDR1 MGHRA and CDR2 YSYEKL. V lost 3 bases and J lost 0, with 6 bases in between. This CDR3 has 14 residues. The CDR3 sequence: CASSHGRSGNTIYF. DNA of the CDR3: TGCGCCAGCAGCCACGGACGCTCTGGAAACACCATATATTTT.

Note on this clone: Other nucleotide sequences in the sample specify the same CDR3. This chain links TRBV5-1 with TRBJ2-3; either TRBD1 or TRBD2 may supply D (5 bases each). The CDR3 loop spans 14 amino acids. Germline assignment: CDR1 SGHRS and CDR2 YFSETQ. V was trimmed by 4 bases and J by 5 bases, leaving 14 bases between them. In nucleotides, the CDR3 is TGCGCCAGCAGCACCGGGACGGCGGGAGATACGCAGTATTTT. It is translated as CASSTGTAGDTQYF.

This chain connects TRBV7-9 to TRBJ1-4, with D perhaps matching TRBD1 (6 bases). Trimming removed 5 bases from V and 2 bases from J, with 21 bases in between. The CDR3 extends over 18 amino acids. CDR1 is SEHNR, CDR2 FQNEAQ, per germline (reference sequence). The CDR3 is CASSLGGAGARTNEKLFF. CDR3 sequence (DNA): TGTGCCAGCAGCCTGGGTGGTGCGGGGGCGCGGACTAATGAAAAACTGTTTTTT.

V usage is TRBV9 and J usage is TRBJ2-1; 9 nucleotides match TRBD2. Germline V gene data show CDR1 as SGDLS and CDR2 as YYNGEE. J was trimmed by 7 bases and V by 5 bases; bases with no gene match: 13. The length of the CDR3 is 16 residues. Here the CDR3 reads CASSGSGSRLRNEQFF. The CDR3 coding sequence is TGTGCCAGCAGTGGTAGCGGGAGCAGGCTACGAAATGAGCAGTTCTTC.

This chain uses TRBV9 with TRBJ2-3; a possible D gene is TRBD2 (5 bases). Germline V gene lookup returns CDR1 SGDLS and CDR2 YYNGEE. Trimming took off 0 bases at V and 2 bases at J, with 10 bases between the two ends. The CDR3 extends over 15 amino acids. CDR3 sequence reads: CASSVVSGITDTQYF. The CDR3 DNA reads TGTGCCAGCAGCGTAGTAAGCGGTATCACAGATACGCAGTATTTT.

This clone was seen only a few times. The chain joins TRBV29-1 to TRBJ1-2, with D unclear. Trimming took off 6 bases at V and 5 bases at J, with 13 bases between the two ends. CDR1 SQVTM and CDR2 ANQGSEA come from the germline V gene. This CDR3 has 12 residues. The CDR3 protein is CSVGALGYGYTF. The CDR3 DNA reads as TGCAGCGTGGGCGCCCTAGGGTATGGCTACACCTTC.

The chain is built from TRBV2 and TRBJ1-2, with D perhaps matching TRBD1 (6 bases). Germline CDR1 reads SNHLY; CDR2 reads FYNNEI. Trimming left V 6 bases short and J 2 bases short, with 13 bases between. The CDR3 runs to 14 residues. The chain's CDR3 is CASSRTESNYGYTF. For the CDR3, the DNA is TGTGCCAGCAGCCGGACAGAATCAAACTATGGCTACACCTTC.

This clone came up a few times. V gene TRBV28 combines with J gene TRBJ1-1; 8 nucleotides agree with TRBD1. The CDR3 runs to 13 residues. J was trimmed by 8 bases and V by 5 bases; bases with no gene match: 7. CDR1 MDHEN and CDR2 SYDVKM come from the germline V gene. CDR3 loop: CASSPRGLREAFF. DNA of the CDR3: TGTGCCAGCAGTCCCAGGGGGCTAAGGGAAGCTTTCTTT.

This sequence joins TRBV28 and TRBJ2-2; 10 bases agree with TRBD2. V lost 2 bases to trimming and J lost 6 bases; unmatched junction nucleotides: 9. This CDR3 has 17 residues. Per the germline V gene, CDR1 is MDHEN and CDR2 is SYDVKM. CDR3 sequence (DNA): TGTGCCAGCAGTTTACCTTCACTAGCGGGATTGGCCGGGGAGCTGTTTTTT. This translates into CASSLPSLAGLAGELFF. The full variable domain, in which reference TRBV28 and TRBJ2-2 provide the parts outside the CDR3, is DVKVTQSSRYLVKRTGEKVFLECVQDMDHENMFWYRQDPGLGLRLIYFSYDVKMKEKGDIPEGYSVSREKKERFSLILESASTNQTSMYLCASSLPSLAGLAGELFFGEGSRLTVL.

This clone was found once. The chain couples TRBV11-2 to TRBJ2-5; 8 nucleotides align to TRBD2. Trimming removed 5 bases from V and 7 bases from J; junction bases left unmatched: 12. Germline assignment: CDR1 SGHAT and CDR2 FQNNGV. This CDR3 spans 15 amino acids. CDR3 region: CASSRSGGLKVTQYF. CDR3 bases: TGTGCCAGCAGCCGCAGCGGGGGTCTCAAAGTGACCCAGTACTTC.

This clone was seen a single time. The genes are TRBV5-4 and TRBJ2-5; a possible D gene is TRBD1 (6 bases). The CDR3 contains 16 residues. The V end was cut by 4 bases, the J end by 1 base, with 17 bases between. Germline V lookup: CDR1 SGHNT, CDR2 YYREEE (reference sequence). The chain's CDR3 is CASSVGTYRAQETQYF. The CDR3 coding sequence is TGTGCCAGCAGCGTCGGGACATACCGGGCCCAAGAGACCCAGTACTTC.

This clone came up a few times. The CDR3, as DNA: TGTGCCAGCAGCTTGGTCAGTAACTATGGCTACACCTTC. It yields the protein CASSLVSNYGYTF. The genes are TRBV5-4 and TRBJ1-2; D remains ambiguous. Germline CDR1 is SGHNT and CDR2 is YYREEE (reference sequence). Trimming took 0 bases from V and 1 from J, leaving 4 bases between them. The CDR3 sequence is 13 residues long.

The chain joins TRBV5-1 to TRBJ1-1, with 11 bases matching TRBD1. This CDR3 contains 16 residues. Germline CDR1 reads SGHRS; CDR2 reads YFSETQ. V was pared by 3 bases and J by 3 bases, with 7 bases of the junction left unmatched. The CDR3 coding sequence is TGCGCCAGCAGCTCCGGACAGGGGGCACGGTACACTGAAGCTTTCTTT. Amino acid sequence: CASSSGQGARYTEAFF. The whole variable domain, filled in from reference TRBV5-1 and TRBJ1-1, reads KAGVTQTPRYLIKTRGQQVTLSCSPISGHRSVSWYQQTPGQGLQFLFEYFSETQRNKGNFPGRFSGRQFSNSRSEMNVSTLELGDSALYLCASSSGQGARYTEAFFGQGTRLTVV.